The rows below give T cell receptor beta chains drawn from one sample of a study of cytomegalovirus exposure and HLA in healthy donors. Assay: immunoSEQ multiplex PCR; the TCRdb copy retains only in-frame clones and omits some. The sample has around 77,000 clones, roughly 74% seen once. Material for sequencing was PBMCs. The source of these receptors is a man aged 35 to 55 in good health and CMV-seronegative. Both conserved end residues are part of each CDR3. D genes are given only for firm matches. Rows give clone size only sometimes, using once, few, many, or a class for an expanded clone.

CDR3aa: CASSLGTPYEQYF; CDR3nt: TGTGCCAGCAGCTTAGGGACTCCCTACGAGCAGTACTTC; v_gene: TRBV11-2; d_gene: .; j_gene: TRBJ2-7; abundance: .
CDR3aa: CSALGGKLFF; CDR3nt: TGCAGTGCGCTGGGGGGAAAACTGTTTTTT; v_gene: TRBV20-1; d_gene: .; j_gene: TRBJ1-4; abundance: .
CDR3aa: CASSLREGGTEAFF; CDR3nt: TGTGCCAGCAGCTTAAGGGAGGGTGGCACTGAAGCTTTCTTT; v_gene: TRBV7-9; d_gene: .; j_gene: TRBJ1-1; abundance: few
CDR3aa: CASSSEGQLTDTQYF; CDR3nt: TGTGCCAGCAGCAGTGAAGGACAGCTTACAGATACGCAGTATTTT; v_gene: TRBV6-5; d_gene: .; j_gene: TRBJ2-3; abundance: .
CDR3aa: CASRIRGQGAYEQYF; CDR3nt: TGTGCCAGCAGAATTCGTGGACAGGGGGCCTACGAGCAGTACTTC; v_gene: TRBV6-5; d_gene: TRBD1; j_gene: TRBJ2-7; abundance: .
CDR3aa: CASSLEGGSTDTQYF; CDR3nt: TGTGCCAGCAGTTTAGAAGGCGGGAGCACAGATACGCAGTATTTT; v_gene: TRBV27; d_gene: .; j_gene: TRBJ2-3; abundance: .
CDR3aa: CASSLYSGQHNYEQYF; CDR3nt: TGCGCCAGCAGCTTGTATTCAGGACAACACAACTACGAGCAGTACTTC; v_gene: TRBV5-1; d_gene: .; j_gene: TRBJ2-7; abundance: once
CDR3aa: CATRDSVRSGANVLTF; CDR3nt: TGTGCCACCCGGGACAGCGTTAGGTCTGGGGCCAACGTCCTGACTTTC; v_gene: TRBV28; d_gene: TRBD1; j_gene: TRBJ2-6; abundance: .
CDR3aa: CASSQAGAVTDTQYF; CDR3nt: TGCGCCAGCAGCCAGGCGGGGGCTGTCACAGATACGCAGTATTTT; v_gene: TRBV4-1; d_gene: .; j_gene: TRBJ2-3; abundance: .
CDR3aa: CASSLIYGSGAPGDYGYTF; CDR3nt: TGTGCCAGCAGTTTAATTTATGGGTCAGGGGCTCCTGGGGACTATGGCTACACCTTC; v_gene: TRBV28; d_gene: .; j_gene: TRBJ1-2; abundance: once
CDR3aa: CASRHHVKRGRGVTDTQYF; CDR3nt: TGTGCCAGCAGACATCACGTAAAGAGGGGGCGTGGGGTGACAGATACGCAGTATTTT; v_gene: TRBV7-9; d_gene: TRBD1; j_gene: TRBJ2-3; abundance: .
CDR3aa: CASSQDNLRGNTEAFF; CDR3nt: TGTGCCAGCAGCCAAGACAATTTGCGGGGGAACACTGAAGCTTTCTTT; v_gene: TRBV4-2; d_gene: .; j_gene: TRBJ1-1; abundance: .
CDR3aa: CASSLYTGQYSHEQYF; CDR3nt: TGTGCCAGCAGCTTGTATACGGGACAGTATTCCCACGAGCAGTACTTC; v_gene: TRBV7-9; d_gene: TRBD1; j_gene: TRBJ2-7; abundance: .
CDR3aa: CASSPGTGGDRLGYTF; CDR3nt: TGCGCCAGCAGTCCCGGGACAGGGGGCGATAGGCTTGGCTACACCTTC; v_gene: TRBV5-1; d_gene: TRBD1; j_gene: TRBJ1-2; abundance: few
CDR3aa: CASSYGAQENYGYTF; CDR3nt: TGTGCCAGCAGTTATGGGGCACAGGAAAACTATGGCTACACCTTC; v_gene: TRBV6-5; d_gene: .; j_gene: TRBJ1-2; abundance: .
CDR3aa: CASSIGGGSSGANVLTF; CDR3nt: TGTGCCAGTAGTATAGGGGGGGGTAGCTCTGGGGCCAACGTCCTGACTTTC; v_gene: TRBV19; d_gene: TRBD2; j_gene: TRBJ2-6; abundance: .
CDR3aa: CASSMVDSYNSPLHF; CDR3nt: TGTGCCAGCAGTATGGTGGACAGCTATAATTCACCCCTCCACTTT; v_gene: TRBV2; d_gene: .; j_gene: TRBJ1-6; abundance: .
CDR3aa: CASSQRGDRVGHNEQFF; CDR3nt: TGTGCCAGCAGCCAAAGGGGCGACAGGGTCGGACACAATGAGCAGTTCTTC; v_gene: TRBV7-3; d_gene: TRBD1; j_gene: TRBJ2-1; abundance: .
CDR3aa: CASRTGTGGSGEQFF; CDR3nt: TGCGCCAGCAGGACCGGGACAGGGGGCTCGGGTGAGCAGTTCTTC; v_gene: TRBV5-1; d_gene: TRBD1; j_gene: TRBJ2-1; abundance: .
CDR3aa: CATTNEAGVGYTF; CDR3nt: TGTGCCACAACAAACGAGGCAGGGGTCGGCTACACCTTC; v_gene: TRBV2; d_gene: .; j_gene: TRBJ1-2; abundance: .
CDR3aa: CASSLVQGNYEQYF; CDR3nt: TGCGCCAGCAGCTTGGTCCAGGGGAATTACGAGCAGTACTTC; v_gene: TRBV5-1; d_gene: .; j_gene: TRBJ2-7; abundance: .
CDR3aa: CSATRIEKLFF; CDR3nt: TGCAGTGCTACGAGAATTGAAAAACTGTTTTTT; v_gene: TRBV20-1; d_gene: .; j_gene: TRBJ1-4; abundance: .
CDR3aa: CASSGSGASTDTQYF; CDR3nt: TGTGCCAGTAGTGGGAGCGGGGCCAGCACAGATACGCAGTATTTT; v_gene: TRBV19; d_gene: TRBD2; j_gene: TRBJ2-3; abundance: once
CDR3aa: CASSPTQPEWGPRSGGYGYTF; CDR3nt: TGTGCCAGCAGCCCAACCCAACCCGAATGGGGACCTCGAAGTGGGGGGTATGGCTACACCTTC; v_gene: TRBV7-8; d_gene: .; j_gene: TRBJ1-2; abundance: few
CDR3aa: CASSWTGSTRGLGYTF; CDR3nt: TGTGCCAGCAGTTGGACAGGGAGTACGAGGGGTCTTGGCTACACCTTC; v_gene: TRBV6-5; d_gene: TRBD1; j_gene: TRBJ1-2; abundance: .
CDR3aa: CASSPQTWGGTQYF; CDR3nt: TGTGCCAGCTCACCGCAGACCTGGGGAGGTACGCAGTATTTT; v_gene: TRBV18; d_gene: .; j_gene: TRBJ2-3; abundance: .
CDR3aa: CPWSLVRAGGSGYPF; CDR3nt: TGTCCCTGGAGTCTGGTACGGGCAGGGGGCAGTGGCTACCCCTTC; v_gene: TRBV30; d_gene: TRBD1; j_gene: TRBJ1-2; abundance: .
CDR3aa: CASSPGGNTEAFF; CDR3nt: TGTGCCAGCAGCCCCGGGGGAAACACTGAAGCTTTCTTT; v_gene: TRBV7-2; d_gene: .; j_gene: TRBJ1-1; abundance: .
CDR3aa: CAIRPTGDNQPRHF; CDR3nt: TGTGCCATCAGACCCACAGGGGACAATCAGCCCCGGCATTTT; v_gene: TRBV10-3; d_gene: TRBD1; j_gene: TRBJ1-5; abundance: once
CDR3aa: CASSPDRYNEQFF; CDR3nt: TGTGCCAGCAGCCCCGACAGGTACAATGAGCAGTTCTTC; v_gene: TRBV7-2; d_gene: .; j_gene: TRBJ2-1; abundance: .
CDR3aa: CASSGGGRITEAFF; CDR3nt: TGCGCCAGCTCTGGGGGGGGGCGAATCACTGAAGCTTTCTTT; v_gene: TRBV10-2; d_gene: .; j_gene: TRBJ1-1; abundance: .
CDR3aa: CAWKTGLTQSLNTGELFF; CDR3nt: TGTGCCTGGAAAACAGGGTTAACTCAAAGTTTGAACACCGGGGAGTTGTTTTTT; v_gene: TRBV30; d_gene: .; j_gene: TRBJ2-2; abundance: .
CDR3aa: CASSHHSISGANVLTF; CDR3nt: TGCGCCAGCAGCCATCACTCCATCTCTGGGGCCAACGTCCTGACTTTC; v_gene: TRBV4-1; d_gene: .; j_gene: TRBJ2-6; abundance: .
CDR3aa: CASSQTGTGPYEQYF; CDR3nt: TGTGCCAGCTCACAAACCGGGACAGGGCCCTACGAGCAGTACTTC; v_gene: TRBV18; d_gene: TRBD1; j_gene: TRBJ2-7; abundance: .
CDR3aa: CASSLEGGTEAFF; CDR3nt: TGTGCCAGCAGCTTAGAGGGGGGGACTGAAGCTTTCTTT; v_gene: TRBV7-9; d_gene: .; j_gene: TRBJ1-1; abundance: .
CDR3aa: CASSIGTSPDTQYF; CDR3nt: TGTGCCAGTAGTATCGGGACTAGCCCAGATACGCAGTATTTT; v_gene: TRBV19; d_gene: TRBD2; j_gene: TRBJ2-3; abundance: .
CDR3aa: CSVASGAAFNQPQHF; CDR3nt: TGCAGCGTCGCTTCAGGGGCCGCATTTAATCAGCCCCAGCATTTT; v_gene: TRBV29-1; d_gene: .; j_gene: TRBJ1-5; abundance: few
CDR3aa: CASSSRTGEDAEAFF; CDR3nt: TGTGCCAGCAGCTCTCGGACAGGGGAGGATGCTGAAGCTTTCTTT; v_gene: TRBV7-9; d_gene: TRBD1; j_gene: TRBJ1-1; abundance: .
CDR3aa: CASSVTENYGYTF; CDR3nt: TGTGCCAGCAGCGTGACAGAGAACTATGGCTACACCTTC; v_gene: TRBV27; d_gene: .; j_gene: TRBJ1-2; abundance: .
CDR3aa: CASSPQQTGETQYF; CDR3nt: TGTGCCAGCAGCCCCCAACAGACAGGAGAGACCCAGTACTTC; v_gene: TRBV5-6; d_gene: .; j_gene: TRBJ2-5; abundance: few
CDR3aa: CASSTDREDSTEAFF; CDR3nt: TGTGCCAGCAGCACCGACAGGGAAGATAGCACTGAAGCTTTCTTT; v_gene: TRBV5-6; d_gene: TRBD1; j_gene: TRBJ1-1; abundance: .
CDR3aa: CASSASGTEQFF; CDR3nt: TGCGCCAGCAGCGCTAGCGGGACGGAGCAGTTCTTC; v_gene: TRBV5-1; d_gene: TRBD2; j_gene: TRBJ2-1; abundance: .
CDR3aa: CASSVNSGANVLTF; CDR3nt: TGTGCCAGCAGTGTTAACTCTGGGGCCAACGTCCTGACTTTC; v_gene: TRBV2; d_gene: .; j_gene: TRBJ2-6; abundance: few
CDR3aa: CASSFTGGAEKLFF; CDR3nt: TGTGCCAGCAGTTTTACAGGGGGGGCGGAAAAACTGTTTTTT; v_gene: TRBV27; d_gene: TRBD1; j_gene: TRBJ1-4; abundance: .
CDR3aa: CASRRDIAGELFF; CDR3nt: TGTGCCAGCAGACGCGACATCGCCGGGGAGCTGTTTTTT; v_gene: TRBV28; d_gene: .; j_gene: TRBJ2-2; abundance: .
CDR3aa: CASSLVGGIYGYTF; CDR3nt: TGTGCCAGCAGCTTAGTCGGCGGAATCTATGGCTACACCTTC; v_gene: TRBV7-2; d_gene: .; j_gene: TRBJ1-2; abundance: .
CDR3aa: CASSLGGTSGVETQYF; CDR3nt: TGTGCCAGCAGCTTAGGAGGGACTAGCGGGGTTGAGACCCAGTACTTC; v_gene: TRBV7-6; d_gene: TRBD2; j_gene: TRBJ2-5; abundance: .
CDR3aa: CATRLAGGSYNEQFF; CDR3nt: TGTGCCACTAGACTAGCGGGGGGGTCCTACAATGAGCAGTTCTTC; v_gene: TRBV10-3; d_gene: TRBD2; j_gene: TRBJ2-1; abundance: .
CDR3aa: CASSLAPGQGVGEQYF; CDR3nt: TGTGCTAGCAGCTTAGCACCGGGACAGGGAGTGGGCGAGCAGTACTTC; v_gene: TRBV7-7; d_gene: TRBD1; j_gene: TRBJ2-7; abundance: .
CDR3aa: CASSPFLDGSVPYGYTF; CDR3nt: TGCGCCAGCAGCCCTTTCCTAGACGGATCCGTTCCCTATGGCTACACCTTC; v_gene: TRBV5-1; d_gene: .; j_gene: TRBJ1-2; abundance: .
CDR3aa: CALDGGASGNTIYF; CDR3nt: TGTGCCCTGGACGGAGGGGCGTCTGGAAACACCATATATTTT; v_gene: TRBV30; d_gene: .; j_gene: TRBJ1-3; abundance: many
CDR3aa: CASSIVAANTGELFF; CDR3nt: TGTGCCAGTAGTATAGTAGCGGCGAACACCGGGGAGCTGTTTTTT; v_gene: TRBV19; d_gene: .; j_gene: TRBJ2-2; abundance: .
CDR3aa: CASSIDLGQGTHEQYF; CDR3nt: TGTGCCAGTAGTATAGATCTAGGACAGGGGACCCACGAGCAGTACTTC; v_gene: TRBV19; d_gene: TRBD1; j_gene: TRBJ2-7; abundance: .
CDR3aa: CASSGRGTGELFF; CDR3nt: TGCGCCAGCAGTGGACGGGGCACCGGGGAGCTGTTTTTT; v_gene: TRBV10-1; d_gene: .; j_gene: TRBJ2-2; abundance: .
CDR3aa: CAWSGTGGVNTEAFF; CDR3nt: TGTGCCTGGAGTGGGACAGGGGGGGTGAATACTGAAGCTTTCTTT; v_gene: TRBV30; d_gene: TRBD1; j_gene: TRBJ1-1; abundance: medium-sized
CDR3aa: CASSPGHSGELGYPF; CDR3nt: TGTGCCAGCAGCCCCGGACACTCAGGGGAACTTGGCTACCCCTTC; v_gene: TRBV6-1; d_gene: .; j_gene: TRBJ1-2; abundance: .
CDR3aa: CASSQFEGIYEQYF; CDR3nt: TGTGCCAGCAGCCAATTTGAGGGAATCTACGAGCAGTACTTC; v_gene: TRBV16; d_gene: .; j_gene: TRBJ2-7; abundance: .
CDR3aa: CASSPDRNEQYF; CDR3nt: TGCGCCAGCAGCCCGGACAGAAACGAGCAGTACTTC; v_gene: TRBV5-1; d_gene: .; j_gene: TRBJ2-7; abundance: .
CDR3aa: CASIRQGTGRETQYF; CDR3nt: TGTGCCAGCATCCGACAGGGGACGGGTCGCGAGACCCAGTACTTC; v_gene: TRBV7-8; d_gene: TRBD1; j_gene: TRBJ2-5; abundance: .